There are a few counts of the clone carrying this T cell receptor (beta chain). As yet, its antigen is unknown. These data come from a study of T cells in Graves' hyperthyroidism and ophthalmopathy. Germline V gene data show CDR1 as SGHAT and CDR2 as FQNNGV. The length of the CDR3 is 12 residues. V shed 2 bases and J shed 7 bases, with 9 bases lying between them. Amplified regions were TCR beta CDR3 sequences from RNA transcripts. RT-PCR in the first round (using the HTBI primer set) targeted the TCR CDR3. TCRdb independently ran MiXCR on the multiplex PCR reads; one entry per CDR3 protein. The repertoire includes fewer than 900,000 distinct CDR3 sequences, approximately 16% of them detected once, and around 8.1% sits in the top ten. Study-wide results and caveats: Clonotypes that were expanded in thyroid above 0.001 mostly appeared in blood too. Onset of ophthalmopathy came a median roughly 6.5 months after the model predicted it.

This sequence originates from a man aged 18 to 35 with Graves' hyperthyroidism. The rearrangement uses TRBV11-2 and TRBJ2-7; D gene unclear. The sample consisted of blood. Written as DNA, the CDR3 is TGTGCCAGCAGCTTACAGGCCCAGGAGCAGTACTTC. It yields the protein CASSLQAQEQYF.